The 4 T cell receptor beta chains below were found in one sample sequenced in a study of shared clonotypes between healthy human individuals. Produced via immunoSEQ multiplex PCR; TCRdb's table is partial and in-frame only. In the table there are 2 million to 3 million clones, roughly 93% of which are singletons. The sample comprised naive CD4+ T cells from PBMCs. Subset noted: CD45RA+ positively selected. The origin of the receptors is a man aged 18 to 30 in good health. Some clones in this sample may be carry-over from other donors' samples.

This chain uses TRBV5-1 with TRBJ1-2; no firm D call. This CDR3 has 13 amino acids. The V and J ends lost 6 bases and 4 bases respectively, with 13 bases between them. Germline CDR1 and CDR2: SGHRS and YFSETQ. The CDR3 spells CASTPWVGYGYTF. The CDR3 coding sequence is TGCGCCAGCACCCCGTGGGTGGGCTATGGCTACACCTTC.

The chain carries TRBV6-6 and TRBJ1-5; D remains ambiguous. Germline V CDR1 and CDR2: MNHNY, SVGAGI (reference sequence). The CDR3 loop spans 13 amino acids. The V end was cut by 6 bases, the J end by 6 bases, with 12 bases between. CDR3 coding DNA: TGTGCCAGCAGCGCAGAGCGAGGTCAGCCCCAGCATTTT. This encodes CASSAERGQPQHF.

The chain combines TRBV5-1 with TRBJ2-2; possibly TRBD2 for D (5 bases). Trimming left V 3 bases short and J 5 bases short, with 11 bases between. Germline CDR1 SGHRS, CDR2 YFSETQ. The CDR3 extends over 14 amino acids. DNA for the CDR3: TGCGCCAGCAGCTGGGCGGACTCTACCGGGGAGCTGTTTTTT. Protein sequence: CASSWADSTGELFF. The whole variable domain, remainder taken from reference TRBV5-1 and TRBJ2-2, is KAGVTQTPRYLIKTRGQQVTLSCSPISGHRSVSWYQQTPGQGLQFLFEYFSETQRNKGNFPGRFSGRQFSNSRSEMNVSTLELGDSALYLCASSWADSTGELFFGEGSRLTVL.

V usage is TRBV9 and J usage is TRBJ2-3; D remains ambiguous. The CDR3 spans 14 residues. The V end lost 3 bases, the J end lost 0 bases, and 8 bases lay between the germline ends. The germline CDR1 and CDR2 sequences are SGDLS and YYNGEE. CDR3 in DNA: TGTGCCAGCAGCGCGGAATCTAGCACAGATACGCAGTATTTT. Its translation: CASSAESSTDTQYF.